These 14 T cell receptor beta chains share one sample of origin, sequenced in a study of radiotherapy plus CTLA-4 blockade in lung cancer. The table came from immunoSEQ multiplex PCR; TCRdb's copy has only in-frame clones and leaves some out. Among around 30,000 clones, around 70% were seen once, and the ten largest hold 3% to 4.5%. The material was peripheral blood, obtained from a patient treated with radiotherapy plus ipilimumab. The source is a human donor with non-small cell lung cancer who had stable disease on radiotherapy plus ipilimumab.

This clone was picked up a small number of times. CDR3 sequence: CASSYLQGGSETQYF. Here the CDR3 DNA reads TGTGCCAGCAGTTACCTGCAGGGTGGGTCAGAGACCCAGTACTTC. This chain uses TRBV6-5 with TRBJ2-5; TRBD1 is a possible D gene (5 bases). Germline V gene lookup returns CDR1 MNHEY and CDR2 SVGAGI. The CDR3 extends over 15 amino acids. V gave up 2 bases and J gave up 4 bases, with 14 bases separating them.

The chain joins TRBV2 to TRBJ2-7, with D tentatively TRBD1 or TRBD2 (5 bases each). The CDR3 runs to 12 residues. The germline V and J ends were trimmed by 5 bases and 7 bases, with 12 bases remaining between them. Germline loops: CDR1 SNHLY, CDR2 FYNNEI. This chain's CDR3 is CASSFGTAEQYF. The DNA for the CDR3 is TGTGCCAGCAGTTTTGGGACGGCAGAGCAGTACTTC.

The chain is built from TRBV5-1 and TRBJ2-7, with D perhaps TRBD2 (5 bases). The V gene lost 4 bases and the J gene lost 1 base, with 12 bases spanning the gap. The CDR3 has 14 amino acids. Germline assignment: CDR1 SGHRS and CDR2 YFSETQ. In DNA, the CDR3 is TGCGCCAGCAGCAACGGCGCGGGTTCCTACGAGCAGTACTTC. This codes for CASSNGAGSYEQYF. Filled out from reference TRBV5-1 and TRBJ2-7, the complete variable domain reads KAGVTQTPRYLIKTRGQQVTLSCSPISGHRSVSWYQQTPGQGLQFLFEYFSETQRNKGNFPGRFSGRQFSNSRSEMNVSTLELGDSALYLCASSNGAGSYEQYFGPGTRLTVT.

The J gene is TRBJ2-3, the V gene TRBV5-4; 7 bases map to TRBD2. The CDR3 loop spans 15 amino acids. V lost 0 bases and J lost 3; bases outside the gene matches: 4. CDR1 and CDR2 (germline): SGHNT, YYREEE (reference sequence). The CDR3 loop reads CASSLAGEGTDTQYF. The CDR3 DNA is TGTGCCAGCAGCTTGGCGGGGGAGGGGACAGATACGCAGTATTTT.

V gene TRBV6-6 combines with J gene TRBJ2-5; 8 bases are shared with TRBD1. CDR1 MNHNY and CDR2 SVGAGI come from the germline V gene (reference sequence). The trim removed 4 bases at V and 5 bases at J, leaving 6 bases unmatched. There are 14 residues in the CDR3. This chain's CDR3 is CASSSRDRRETQYF. The CDR3, as DNA: TGTGCCAGCAGTTCCCGGGACAGGAGGGAGACCCAGTACTTC.

V is TRBV10-3 and J is TRBJ2-3; D tentatively fits TRBD1 or TRBD2 (6 bases each). V dropped 10 bases and J dropped 4 bases, with 21 bases sitting between them. CDR3 length equals 15 residues. Per the germline V gene, CDR1 is ENHRY and CDR2 is SYGVKD. The CDR3 bases are TGTGCCACGACACGAGGGGGGTCGGAGGCAGATACGCAGTATTTT. Translated, it gives CATTRGGSEADTQYF.

In this sample, this clone turned up a few times. The J gene is TRBJ2-1, the V gene TRBV4-3; D ambiguous. Trimming removed 5 bases at V and 5 bases at J, with 16 bases between. The CDR3 runs to 15 residues. From germline, CDR1 is LGHNA and CDR2 YSLEER. The CDR3, as DNA: TGCGCCAGCAGCGCCCAATCCTACAGAAACAATGAGCAGTTCTTC. It is translated as CASSAQSYRNNEQFF.

J is TRBJ1-2 and V is TRBV28; 8 bases agree with TRBD1. Trimming took 2 bases from V and 10 from J; bases not matched to a gene: 12. The CDR3 is 15 amino acids. Germline CDR1 and CDR2: MDHEN and SYDVKM. The CDR3 DNA is TGTGCCAGCAGTTTAACCCGTAAGGACAGGGTTGACTACACCTTC. Translation: CASSLTRKDRVDYTF.

This clone showed up just a few times. V and J are TRBV28 and TRBJ2-7, with D perhaps matching TRBD1 or TRBD2 (6 bases each). This CDR3 has 13 residues. V lost 5 bases and J 4 bases, leaving 12 bases between the germline ends. CDR1 is MDHEN, CDR2 SYDVKM, per germline. The DNA of the CDR3 is TGTGCCAGCAGTCCCTGGGGGGCTTACGAGCAGTACTTC. This translates into CASSPWGAYEQYF.

The V call is TRBV4-1, the J call TRBJ2-1; 13 nucleotides match TRBD2. Trimming removed 2 bases from V and 7 bases from J; junction bases left unmatched: 5. Germline values: CDR1 MGHRA, CDR2 YSYEKL. The length of the CDR3 is 16 residues. The CDR3 loop is CASSQRPGLAGNEQFF. The CDR3 coding sequence is TGCGCCAGCAGCCAAAGACCGGGACTAGCGGGGAATGAGCAGTTCTTC.

This clone was seen a few times. The chain combines TRBV19 with TRBJ2-5; D is possibly TRBD1 or TRBD2 (5 bases each). The V end was cut by 7 bases, the J end by 5 bases, with 17 bases between. Germline V gene data show CDR1 as LNHDA and CDR2 as SQIVND (reference sequence). This CDR3 is 14 amino acids long. The CDR3, as DNA: TGTGCCAGTACCGAGGGGCCCCCTAGTGAGACCCAGTACTTC. The encoded protein is CASTEGPPSETQYF.

V and J are TRBV2 and TRBJ2-7; possibly TRBD2 for D (6 bases). Germline V gives CDR1 SNHLY, CDR2 FYNNEI. V lost 7 bases to trimming and J lost 0 bases, with 13 bases between them. The CDR3 is 14 amino acids. CDR3 amino acids: CASNFWTTSYEQYF. The DNA for the CDR3 is TGTGCCAGCAATTTCTGGACTACCTCCTACGAGCAGTACTTC.

The V and J genes are TRBV11-3 and TRBJ2-3; 10 nucleotides line up with TRBD2. The CDR3 consists of 16 residues. The V gene end was trimmed by 5 bases and the J gene end by 4 bases; junction bases not matched to a gene: 9. Germline V gene sequence: CDR1 SGHNT, CDR2 YENEEA. CDR3 amino acids: CASSPTLSGRSDTQYF. In DNA form, the CDR3 reads TGTGCCAGCAGCCCCACCCTTAGCGGGAGGTCAGATACGCAGTATTTT.

V and J are TRBV19 and TRBJ2-2; tentative D call: TRBD1 (6 bases). In germline, CDR1 is LNHDA, CDR2 SQIVND (reference sequence). This CDR3 spans 13 amino acids. Between the trimmed V and J ends, which lost 5 bases and 12 bases, there was a span of 16 bases. As DNA, the CDR3 is TGTGCCAGTAGTCCGTCAGGGCAGGGGCAGCTGTTTTTT. Translated, it gives CASSPSGQGQLFF.